A single sample is the source of the 28 T cell receptor beta chains below, sequenced in a study of regulatory T cells in long-lasting Graves disease. iRepertoire HTBI primers and Arm-PCR of CDR3 regions built TCR beta libraries. One entry per CDR3 protein results from TCRdb running MiXCR on the multiplex PCR reads. Here the sample spans approximately 380,000 distinct CDR3 sequences, roughly 20% being singletons. Time point of the sample: persistent/refractory GD, antithyroid drugs over 5 years with positive TRAb. The authors made the TCR library using RNA they extracted from PBMCs. Sequencing was performed on peripheral blood mononuclear cells (PBMCs), taken when the disease was refractory, from a patient treated with antithyroid drugs. These receptors all stem from a female donor with Graves disease.

The chain is built from TRBV29-1 and TRBJ1-5, with a possible D match to TRBD1 (5 bases). V lost 5 bases and J lost 1, with 9 bases in between. The length of the CDR3 is 13 residues. Germline lookup yields CDR1 SQVTM and CDR2 ANQGSEA. The CDR3 nucleotides are TGCAGCGTTAGCGGGGGGAGCAATCAGCCCCAGCATTTT. As protein: CSVSGGSNQPQHF.

This clonotype was detected ten times or more. The chain joins TRBV2 to TRBJ2-7; D is unclear. The CDR3 totals 14 residues. Trimming stripped 5 bases from V and 2 bases from J, with 13 bases between. The germline CDR1 and CDR2 sequences are SNHLY and FYNNEI. The CDR3 DNA sequence: TGTGCCAGCAGTCGCGAACAGAAAACCTACGAGCAGTACTTC. This gives the protein CASSREQKTYEQYF.

In DNA form, the CDR3 reads TGTGCCAGCAGCTTGCGCGGGGCCACCTCTGGGGCCAACGTCCTGACTTTC. Protein: CASSLRGATSGANVLTF. The chain has TRBV5-6 and TRBJ2-6; weak D call: TRBD2 (6 bases). CDR3 length: 17 residues. CDR1 is SGHDT and CDR2 is YYEEEE in the germline V gene. V was cut by 1 base and J by 0 bases, with 11 bases left in between.

This chain uses TRBV20-1 with TRBJ1-6; TRBD1 is a possible D gene (5 bases). The germline CDR1 and CDR2 sequences are DFQATT and SNEGSKA (reference sequence). CDR3 size: 14 residues. V was shortened by 1 base and J by 10 bases, with 14 bases between the two germline ends. CDR3 sequence reads: CSARGVAGDSPLHF. CDR3 sequence (DNA): TGCAGTGCTAGAGGGGTTGCCGGGGACTCACCCCTCCACTTT.

This clonotype has more than one count but fewer than ten. This chain links TRBV6-5 with TRBJ2-7; 10 bases match TRBD1. The ends lost 2 bases at V and 2 bases at J; junction bases unmatched: 3. The length of the CDR3 is 15 residues. Germline lookup yields CDR1 MNHEY and CDR2 SVGAGI. CDR3 DNA sequence: TGTGCCAGCAGTTACAGGGACAGGGGCACCTACGAGCAGTACTTC. Translation gives CASSYRDRGTYEQYF.

In its sample, this clonotype was seen a few times. The chain is built from TRBV10-3 and TRBJ1-2; no clear D gene. Germline values: CDR1 ENHRY, CDR2 SYGVKD. The CDR3 contains 14 residues. V was shortened by 0 bases and J by 8 bases, with 13 bases between the two germline ends. The CDR3 nucleotides are TGTGCCATCAGTGAGTCGGTAGAAATCTGGGGCTACACCTTC. This codes for CAISESVEIWGYTF.

This clonotype appeared a few times. The V gene is TRBV6-9, the J gene TRBJ1-1; maybe TRBD1 (6 bases). The CDR3 runs to 15 residues. From germline, CDR1 is MNHGY and CDR2 SVAAGI. Between the trimmed V and J ends, which lost 3 bases and 3 bases, there was a span of 14 bases. This chain's CDR3 is CASSYSGGADTEAFF. The CDR3 DNA sequence: TGTGCCAGCAGTTACTCCGGGGGGGCGGACACTGAAGCTTTCTTT.

The V and J genes are TRBV2 and TRBJ1-1; weak D call: TRBD1 (5 bases). The germline V gene has CDR1 SNHLY and CDR2 FYNNEI. Trimming pared 4 bases from V and 4 bases from J, leaving 13 bases between. The CDR3 length is 14 residues. CDR3: CASSGGEESTEAFF. The CDR3 bases are TGTGCCAGCAGTGGGGGGGAAGAGAGCACTGAAGCTTTCTTT.

This clonotype was seen ten or more times. CDR3 sequence reads: CASSFYQNTEAFF. Here the CDR3 DNA reads TGTGCCAGCAGCTTCTATCAGAACACTGAAGCTTTCTTT. This chain joins TRBV7-2 and TRBJ1-1; no clear D gene. The germline gives CDR1 SGHTA, CDR2 FQGNSA. The V and J ends lost 3 bases and 1 base respectively, with 6 bases between them. The CDR3 has 13 amino acids.

The gene calls are TRBV20-1 and TRBJ2-1; tentative D call: TRBD2 (5 bases). The V and J ends lost 6 bases and 0 bases respectively, with 18 bases between them. The CDR3 totals 16 residues. Germline CDR1 reads DFQATT; CDR2 reads SNEGSKA (reference sequence). Here the CDR3 reads CSARTEHPGSYNEQFF. CDR3 DNA sequence: TGCAGTGCCAGGACTGAACATCCTGGCTCCTACAATGAGCAGTTCTTC.

This clonotype has ten or more counts. The V and J genes are TRBV12-3 or TRBV12-4 and TRBJ2-4, with 7 bases that match TRBD1. The CDR3 has 16 amino acids. J gave up 0 bases and V 5 bases, and 7 bases lay outside the gene matches. The CDR3 reads CASSDRTGEAKNIQYF. The CDR3 region has the DNA TGTGCCAGCAGTGACAGGACAGGAGAAGCCAAAAACATTCAGTACTTC.

The J gene is TRBJ2-7, the V gene TRBV6-1; 10 bases agree with TRBD1. Losses at the gene ends were 8 bases for V and 3 bases for J; bases not matched to a gene: 4. CDR1 and CDR2 from the germline V gene are MNHNS and SASEGT. This CDR3 has 13 amino acids. As DNA, the CDR3 is TGTGCCAGCGGACAGGGGGGAAACTACGAGCAGTACTTC. Amino acids: CASGQGGNYEQYF.

This chain joins TRBV29-1 and TRBJ2-7; D call uncertain. The V and J ends lost 7 bases and 0 bases respectively, with 13 bases between them. From germline, CDR1 is SQVTM and CDR2 ANQGSEA. The CDR3 runs to 13 residues. CDR3 sequence reads: CSAIPPGSYEQYF. DNA of the CDR3: TGCAGCGCCATCCCCCCGGGCTCCTACGAGCAGTACTTC.

This rearrangement joins TRBV6-1 to TRBJ2-7, with 7 bases lining up with TRBD1. Germline loops: CDR1 MNHNS, CDR2 SASEGT. The V and J ends lost 4 bases and 2 bases, in that order; junction bases with no gene match: 5. There are 14 residues in the CDR3. CDR3 sequence: CASSGADRAYEQYF. Written as DNA, the CDR3 is TGTGCCAGCAGTGGAGCAGACAGGGCCTACGAGCAGTACTTC.

The V gene is TRBV2, the J gene TRBJ2-7; the D is unclear. V was clipped by 6 bases and J by 5 bases, with 14 bases between them. The CDR3 is 13 amino acids. The germline V gene encodes CDR1 SNHLY and CDR2 FYNNEI. DNA of the CDR3: TGTGCCAGCAGCCTCCAAAATGTCGACGAGCAGTACTTC. Translating gives CASSLQNVDEQYF.

This clonotype was observed many times. The chain couples TRBV12-3 or TRBV12-4 to TRBJ1-1; D is ambiguous. V shed 6 bases and J shed 8 bases, with 16 bases lying between them. The CDR3 consists of 13 residues. The CDR3 DNA follows: TGTGCCAGCAGGTCGGACTCTACCCCCGAAGCTTTCTTT. Protein: CASRSDSTPEAFF.

This clonotype was seen more than once but under ten times. The chain is built from TRBV7-2 and TRBJ2-7, with 7 bases matching TRBD1. CDR3 length: 13 amino acids. The V and J ends lost 6 bases and 5 bases, in that order; junction bases with no gene match: 7. CDR1 and CDR2 from the germline V gene are SGHTA and FQGNSA. CDR3 protein: CASSRGRRDEQYF. CDR3 nucleotide sequence: TGTGCCAGCAGTAGGGGGCGCAGGGACGAGCAGTACTTC. The full variable domain, with the rest looked up from reference TRBV7-2 and TRBJ2-7, is GAGVSQSPSNKVTEKGKDVELRCDPISGHTALYWYRQSLGQGLEFLIYFQGNSAPDKSGLPSDRFSAERTGGSVSTLTIQRTQQEDSAVYLCASSRGRRDEQYFGPGTRLTVT.

This clonotype was counted at least ten times. This chain uses TRBV7-8 with TRBJ2-4, with D perhaps TRBD2 (6 bases). The CDR3 is 16 amino acids. Trimming took 0 bases from V and 6 from J, leaving 15 bases between them. Looked up from germline, CDR1 is SGHVS and CDR2 is FQNEAQ. The CDR3 protein is CASSLAEGRNSNIQYF. CDR3 sequence (DNA): TGTGCCAGCAGCTTAGCGGAGGGACGGAATTCAAACATTCAGTACTTC.

This clonotype was counted only a few times. CDR3: CASSLGGGDADTQYF. The CDR3 DNA reads TGTGCCAGCAGCTTAGGGGGGGGGGACGCAGATACGCAGTATTTT. The chain couples TRBV7-8 to TRBJ2-3; 7 bases are a match to TRBD2. V shed 1 base and J 4 bases; nucleotides not matched to a gene: 5. Germline assignment: CDR1 SGHVS and CDR2 FQNEAQ. The CDR3 consists of 15 residues.

This sequence joins TRBV16 and TRBJ2-7, with D possibly being TRBD1 (5 bases). From germline, CDR1 is KGHSY and CDR2 FQNENV. This CDR3 has 14 residues. With 2 bases removed from V and 5 bases from J, the gap between germline ends came to 13 bases. CDR3 region: CASSQRGRLNEQYF. CDR3 DNA sequence: TGTGCCAGCAGCCAAAGGGGCAGACTGAACGAGCAGTACTTC. Looking up the rest from reference TRBV16 and TRBJ2-7 gives the full variable domain: GEEVAQTPKHLVRGEGQKAKLYCAPIKGHSYVFWYQQVLKNEFKFLISFQNENVFDETGMPKERFSAKCLPNSPCSLEIQATKLEDSAVYFCASSQRGRLNEQYFGPGTRLTVT.

This clonotype was observed many times. The CDR3 spells CASSVLAGGRTGELFF. As DNA, the CDR3 is TGTGCCAGCAGCGTATTAGCGGGAGGGCGGACCGGGGAGCTGTTTTTT. The chain carries TRBV11-2 and TRBJ2-2; 11 bases are shared with TRBD2. The germline gives CDR1 SGHAT, CDR2 FQNNGV. This CDR3 spans 16 amino acids. Trimming cost V 5 bases and J 5 bases; bases outside gene matches: 7.

This clonotype appeared a few times. The chain uses TRBV7-9 and TRBJ2-7; D assignment may be TRBD1 or TRBD2 (5 bases each). V lost 8 bases and J lost 2, with 10 bases in between. The germline V gene has CDR1 SEHNR and CDR2 FQNEAQ (reference sequence). The CDR3 totals 12 residues. The chain's CDR3 is CASCEGTYEQYF. CDR3 bases: TGTGCCAGCTGTGAGGGGACCTACGAGCAGTACTTC.

The V and J genes are TRBV6-1 and TRBJ2-6; D unresolved. Germline V CDR1 and CDR2: MNHNS, SASEGT. V lost 6 bases and J lost 0, with 15 bases in between. The CDR3 runs to 17 residues. The CDR3 loop is CASRPLTALSGANVLTF. CDR3 coding DNA: TGTGCCAGCAGACCCCTGACTGCCCTCTCTGGGGCCAACGTCCTGACTTTC.

This clonotype has at least ten counts. V and J are TRBV12-3 or TRBV12-4 and TRBJ2-7; TRBD2 might be the D (6 bases). CDR3 length: 14 residues. Trimming cost V 8 bases and J 1 base, with 15 bases left between them. CDR3 coding DNA: TGTGCCAGCGCCTTGGCCGGGGGTTCCTACGAGCAGTACTTC. Protein sequence: CASALAGGSYEQYF.

This clonotype occurred many times. This chain uses TRBV28 with TRBJ2-7; D may be TRBD2 (6 bases). Germline V lookup: CDR1 MDHEN, CDR2 SYDVKM. The CDR3 spans 15 residues. Trimming stripped 4 bases from V and 3 bases from J, with 16 bases between. CDR3 DNA: TGTGCCAGCAGTTCGCTTTCGGGACTCAGCTACGAGCAGTACTTC. Protein: CASSSLSGLSYEQYF.

The genes are TRBV7-8 and TRBJ2-7; D is perhaps TRBD2 (6 bases). Germline CDR1 reads SGHVS; CDR2 reads FQNEAQ. The V end was cut by 1 base, the J end by 3 bases, with 13 bases between. The CDR3 contains 15 residues. CDR3 amino acids: CASSLGGTVDYEQYF. The CDR3 DNA follows: TGTGCCAGCAGCTTAGGCGGGACGGTCGACTACGAGCAGTACTTC.

This clonotype was picked up many times. The chain is built from TRBV2 and TRBJ2-7; D is possibly TRBD2 (6 bases). The CDR3 runs to 15 residues. Trimming cost V 4 bases and J 0 bases, with 13 bases left between them. Germline CDR1 SNHLY, CDR2 FYNNEI. The CDR3 nucleotides read TGTGCCAGCAGTGTGCAAGCGGGTCTCTCCTACGAGCAGTACTTC. The encoded protein is CASSVQAGLSYEQYF.

This clonotype was observed a few times. The chain links TRBV13 to TRBJ2-7; 15 bases match TRBD2. CDR1 and CDR2 from the germline V gene are PRHDT and FYEKMQ (reference sequence). V was pared by 5 bases and J by 2 bases, with 4 bases of the junction left unmatched. The CDR3 extends over 16 amino acids. The DNA for the CDR3 is TGTGCCAGCAGCCCCGGGACTAGCGGGGGGACCTACGAGCAGTACTTC. This sequence encodes CASSPGTSGGTYEQYF.